The present T cell receptor (beta chain) was sequenced within a study of regulatory T cells in long-lasting Graves disease. Study-wide results and limits: Having only a small sample size may have limited accuracy.

Arm-PCR with iRepertoire HTBI primers amplified the CDR3 regions for these TCR beta libraries. Via MiXCR, TCRdb re-called the multiplex PCR reads, giving one row per CDR3 protein. Of approximately 210,000 distinct CDR3 sequences listed, around 19% were seen once; the top ten hold about 20%. This clonotype showed up many times. Its target is not known. The time point was: newly diagnosed GD, antithyroid drugs for less than 3 months. With RNA extracted from PBMCs as input, the TCR library was made. The receptor was isolated from a female donor with Graves disease. The material sequenced was peripheral blood mononuclear cells (PBMCs), taken at new diagnosis, from a patient treated with antithyroid drugs.

The CDR3 protein is CAISSPGQGYYEQYF. CDR3 in DNA: TGTGCCATCAGTTCGCCGGGACAGGGATACTACGAGCAGTACTTC. The genes are TRBV10-3 and TRBJ2-7; 9 positions match TRBD1. Looked up from germline, CDR1 is ENHRY and CDR2 is SYGVKD. V was clipped by 5 bases and J by 3 bases; unmatched bases: 8. CDR3 length: 15 residues.